Here is one T cell receptor beta chain with its context. The antigen is undetermined. The assay was immunoSEQ multiplex PCR, and TCRdb's table has in-frame clones only and misses some. The profile shows approximately 94,000 clones, 92% of them singletons. The sample is drawn from a study of T cell responses to AZD1222 COVID-19 vaccine. Study results and limitations: After two AZD1222 doses, spike-specific TCR breadth and depth rose versus day 0. At baseline, seropositivity was found in only a handful of AZD1222 recipients.

Sequences were derived from peripheral blood, sampled on day 0 of AZD1222 vaccination. The clonotype originates from an adult in good health.

The CDR3 bases are TGTGCCAGCAGCTACCCGAAGGGCTACACCTTC. This translates into CASSYPKGYTF. The chain has TRBV7-6 and TRBJ1-2; D ambiguous. Germline V gives CDR1 SGHVS, CDR2 FNYEAQ. The V end lost 4 bases, the J end lost 8 bases, and 8 bases lay between the germline ends. The CDR3 is 11 residues long.